A selection of T cell receptor beta chains follows, all from one sample in a study of blood T cell repertoires in COVID-19. Some clones are missing from TCRdb's copy, which holds only in-frame ones; the method was immunoSEQ multiplex PCR. The sample comprises about 260,000 clones, approximately 87% of which are singletons, and around 4.5% rests with the top ten. The sample comprised peripheral blood. All receptors come from a man between 60 and 75 years old who had recovered from COVID-19. Both conserved end residues are part of each CDR3. A D gene is named only where the DNA matches it firmly. Expanded clones get a size class; other rows say once, few or many, or leave the size out.

abundance	v_gene	d_gene	j_gene	CDR3aa	CDR3nt
.	TRBV24-1	TRBD1	TRBJ2-5	CATSPGGRGLETQYF	TGTGCCACCAGCCCCGGGGGCAGGGGGCTCGAGACCCAGTACTTC
.	TRBV6-5	TRBD2	TRBJ2-7	CASSPGLAGIYEQYF	TGTGCCAGCAGTCCCGGACTAGCGGGAATCTACGAGCAGTACTTC
.	TRBV4-1	.	TRBJ2-6	CASSQRSGANVLTF	TGCGCCAGCAGCCAACGCTCTGGGGCCAACGTCCTGACTTTC
.	TRBV6-5	.	TRBJ1-1	CASNLRGLGAEAFF	TGTGCCAGCAACCTGAGAGGGCTGGGTGCTGAAGCTTTCTTT
once	TRBV18	TRBD1	TRBJ2-7	CASSRDRDPYEQYF	TGTGCCAGCTCACGAGACAGGGACCCCTACGAGCAGTACTTC
.	TRBV9	TRBD2	TRBJ2-5	CASSVGASGRLGETQYF	TGTGCCAGCAGCGTAGGAGCTAGCGGGCGGCTGGGGGAGACCCAGTACTTC
.	TRBV7-2	TRBD2	TRBJ2-1	CASSLVWGGNEQFF	TGTGCCAGCAGCTTGGTTTGGGGGGGGAATGAGCAGTTCTTC
.	TRBV3-1/TRBV3-2	.	TRBJ2-5	CASSQDPARRETQYF	TGTGCCAGCAGCCAAGACCCGGCTAGACGAGAGACCCAGTACTTC
.	TRBV10-3	.	TRBJ2-3	CAISLGAGTDTQYF	TGTGCCATCAGTCTAGGGGCAGGCACAGATACGCAGTATTTT
.	TRBV15	TRBD1	TRBJ2-7	CATSRKMSPGQGAYEQYF	TGTGCCACCAGCAGAAAAATGAGCCCGGGACAGGGGGCCTACGAGCAGTACTTC
few	TRBV3-1/TRBV3-2	TRBD2	TRBJ2-7	CASTTSGRIYEQYF	TGTGCCAGCACCACTAGCGGGAGGATCTACGAGCAGTACTTC
.	TRBV19	.	TRBJ2-3	CASSISSSTDTQYF	TGTGCCAGTAGTATATCCTCCAGCACAGATACGCAGTATTTT
.	TRBV3-1/TRBV3-2	.	TRBJ1-4	CASSQGAGSLVKLFF	TGTGCCAGCAGCCAAGGGGCGGGAAGCTTGGTAAAACTGTTTTTT
.	TRBV29-1	.	TRBJ2-7	CSVSTVSYEQYF	TGCAGCGTTTCAACGGTTTCCTACGAGCAGTACTTC
once	TRBV6-5	.	TRBJ2-1	CASSHRDEQFF	TGTGCCAGCAGCCACAGGGATGAGCAGTTCTTC
.	TRBV28	.	TRBJ2-7	CASSDDQQAKHYEQYF	TGTGCCAGCAGTGACGATCAACAGGCGAAACACTACGAGCAGTACTTC
.	TRBV14	TRBD2	TRBJ2-5	CASRTTGRVTQYF	TGTGCCAGCAGGACGACTGGGAGGGTGACCCAGTACTTC
.	TRBV12-3/TRBV12-4	.	TRBJ2-7	CASSSPSAYEQYF	TGTGCCAGCAGTTCCCCCAGCGCCTACGAGCAGTACTTC
.	TRBV24-1	.	TRBJ1-2	CATSDHTGRRGYTF	TGTGCCACCAGTGATCATACAGGAAGACGCGGCTACACCTTC
once	TRBV5-1	TRBD1	TRBJ1-1	CASSQGQGGTEAFF	TGCGCCAGCAGTCAGGGACAGGGGGGAACTGAAGCTTTCTTT
.	TRBV5-6	.	TRBJ2-3	CASSLGVVRNTQYF	TGTGCCAGCAGCTTGGGAGTCGTCCGAAATACGCAGTATTTT
once	TRBV5-6	TRBD2	TRBJ2-1	CASSLGSGRSIEQFF	TGTGCCAGCAGCTTGGGTAGCGGGAGATCGATTGAGCAGTTCTTC
.	TRBV5-5	.	TRBJ1-4	CASSAGGAREKLFF	TGTGCCAGCAGCGCCGGGGGGGCCCGTGAAAAACTGTTTTTT
.	TRBV2	TRBD2	TRBJ2-5	CASLTSGRALETQYF	TGTGCCAGCCTTACTAGCGGGAGGGCCTTAGAGACCCAGTACTTC
.	TRBV5-4	TRBD2	TRBJ2-3	CASSLAGLAGATDTQYF	TGTGCCAGCAGCTTGGCCGGTCTAGCGGGGGCCACAGATACGCAGTATTTT
.	TRBV7-2	.	TRBJ2-5	CASSYRGPAVGETQYF	TGTGCCAGCAGCTATCGAGGGCCAGCGGTAGGGGAGACCCAGTACTTC
.	TRBV5-1	TRBD1	TRBJ1-6	CASRGQGDNSPLHF	TGCGCCAGCAGGGGACAGGGGGATAATTCACCCCTCCACTTT
.	TRBV27	.	TRBJ1-2	CASSSGASNYGYTF	TGTGCCAGCAGTTCGGGTGCTTCTAACTATGGCTACACCTTC
few	TRBV2	.	TRBJ1-5	CASSEGGGLSNQPQHF	TGTGCCAGCAGTGAAGGTGGAGGTCTGAGCAATCAGCCCCAGCATTTT
.	TRBV15	.	TRBJ2-5	CATSRGPRGQTQYF	TGTGCCACCAGCAGAGGGCCTCGTGGGCAGACCCAGTACTTC
.	TRBV27	.	TRBJ1-2	CASRGVGPFGYTF	TGTGCCAGCAGAGGGGTTGGCCCTTTTGGCTACACCTTC
.	TRBV3-1/TRBV3-2	.	TRBJ2-5	CASSQESGLAQYF	TGTGCCAGCAGCCAAGAGAGCGGGCTGGCCCAGTACTTC
.	TRBV7-2	.	TRBJ1-5	CASSLSPGKPQHF	TGTGCCAGCAGCTTATCGCCGGGTAAGCCCCAGCATTTT
once	TRBV28	TRBD1	TRBJ2-5	CASTRPTGYQETQYF	TGTGCCAGTACCCGTCCGACAGGGTACCAAGAGACCCAGTACTTC
few	TRBV5-4	.	TRBJ2-7	CASSLVQSGEQYF	TGTGCCAGCAGCTTGGTGCAATCGGGAGAGCAGTACTTC
.	TRBV7-9	TRBD1	TRBJ2-7	CASSGQGIHEQYF	TGTGCCAGCAGCGGACAGGGCATCCACGAGCAGTACTTC
.	TRBV2	TRBD1	TRBJ2-5	CASSLGTGGKETQYF	TGTGCCAGCAGTCTCGGGACAGGGGGAAAAGAGACCCAGTACTTC
.	TRBV20-1	.	TRBJ2-7	CSGGDLYEQYF	TGCAGCGGCGGGGACCTCTACGAGCAGTACTTC
once	TRBV6-5	.	TRBJ1-1	CASSYVQGEAFF	TGTGCCAGCAGTTACGTACAGGGTGAAGCTTTCTTT
once	TRBV27	TRBD1	TRBJ1-6	CASSFSLGTGESPLHF	TGTGCCAGCAGTTTCTCCCTGGGGACAGGGGAATCACCCCTCCACTTT
.	TRBV5-6	TRBD2	TRBJ2-3	CASRYRLLAGTDTQYF	TGTGCCAGCAGATATCGTCTACTAGCGGGAACAGATACGCAGTATTTT
.	TRBV6-2/TRBV6-3	.	TRBJ2-7	CASSYDAGHYEQYF	TGTGCCAGCAGTTACGACGCAGGGCACTACGAGCAGTACTTC
.	TRBV2	.	TRBJ1-3	CASSERSQYSGNTIYF	TGTGCCAGCAGTGAAAGGAGTCAGTACTCTGGAAACACCATATATTTT
.	TRBV5-1	TRBD1	TRBJ1-4	CASSLRGRGEKLFF	TGCGCCAGCAGCCTCAGGGGGCGCGGTGAAAAACTGTTTTTT
.	TRBV24-1	TRBD1	TRBJ1-2	CATSDQGARGYTF	TGTGCCACCAGTGATCAGGGGGCGCGGGGCTACACCTTC
once	TRBV6-6	TRBD1	TRBJ1-3	CASSKRQGAAGNTIYF	TGTGCCAGCAGTAAACGACAGGGGGCGGCCGGAAACACCATATATTTT
.	TRBV5-1	TRBD1	TRBJ2-3	CASSKGQGTDTQYF	TGCGCCAGCAGCAAAGGACAGGGTACAGATACGCAGTATTTT
.	TRBV5-1	TRBD2	TRBJ2-2	CASGGLAGPGAGELFF	TGCGCCAGCGGGGGACTAGCGGGCCCCGGGGCCGGGGAGCTGTTTTTT
.	TRBV9	.	TRBJ1-2	CASRAEGGGHLRGYTF	TGTGCCAGCAGGGCGGAAGGGGGGGGGCACCTGCGTGGCTACACCTTC
.	TRBV7-8	TRBD1	TRBJ2-7	CASSQFDRVGEQYF	TGTGCCAGCAGCCAATTTGACAGGGTCGGGGAGCAGTACTTC
.	TRBV9	TRBD1	TRBJ2-7	CASSGDSYEQYF	TGTGCCAGCAGCGGGGACAGCTACGAGCAGTACTTC
.	TRBV2	.	TRBJ1-6	CASSHTGLDSPLHF	TGTGCCAGCAGCCACACAGGGTTAGATTCACCCCTCCACTTT
.	TRBV10-3	TRBD1	TRBJ2-7	CAISEPRDRRLEQYF	TGTGCCATCAGTGAGCCCCGGGACAGGCGGCTCGAGCAGTACTTC